The 28 T cell receptor beta chains given below trace back to one sample, sequenced in a study of blood T cell repertoires in COVID-19 (dated by TCRdb to between 2020 and 2021). Library preparation employed the immunoSEQ multiplex PCR assay. The immuneACCESS repertoire file appears here via TCRdb, limited to in-frame rearrangements. These files lack a portion of the clones; in checked studies, under half of the deficit traces to unresolved V genes, and the cause of the others is not known. The sample contains 95,000 to 150,000 clones, around 70% of them found a single time. The ten largest clones capture around 6.2% of the sample. The sample taken for sequencing was peripheral blood. These receptors originate from an elderly man with COVID-19, enrolled during active disease.

This clone was recorded once. CDR3 in amino acids: CASSSPRTSRNYNEQFF. The CDR3 DNA reads as TGTGCCAGCAGTTCGCCCCGGACTAGCAGAAATTACAATGAGCAGTTCTTC. V usage is TRBV2 and J usage is TRBJ2-1, with 8 bases aligning to TRBD2. V lost 5 bases to trimming and J lost 4 bases; unmatched junction nucleotides: 13. There are 17 residues in the CDR3. The germline CDR1 and CDR2 sequences are SNHLY and FYNNEI.

The CDR3 DNA reads TGTGCCAGTAGTTCGAGACAGGGTGGGACTGAAGCTTTCTTT. Its translation is CASSSRQGGTEAFF. The chain has TRBV19 and TRBJ1-1; TRBD1 agrees at 7 bases. The germline V gene has CDR1 LNHDA and CDR2 SQIVND (reference sequence). This CDR3 contains 14 residues. V was pared by 5 bases and J by 5 bases, with 8 bases of the junction left unmatched. Full variable domain (rest looked up from reference TRBV19 and TRBJ1-1): DGGITQSPKYLFRKEGQNVTLSCEQNLNHDAMYWYRQDPGQGLRLIYYSQIVNDFQKGDIAEGYSVSREKKESFPLTVTSAQKNPTAFYLCASSSRQGGTEAFFGQGTRLTVV.

V and J are TRBV6-2 or TRBV6-3 and TRBJ2-4; D gene unclear. The CDR3 spans 17 residues. CDR1 is MNHEY and CDR2 is SVGEGT in the germline V gene. V lost 5 bases to trimming and J lost 0 bases, with 17 bases between them. The CDR3 spells CASSTPPGQPAKNIQYF. The CDR3 DNA reads TGTGCCAGCAGTACCCCCCCTGGGCAACCAGCCAAAAACATTCAGTACTTC.

The rearrangement links TRBV24-1 to TRBJ2-3; TRBD2 agrees at 9 bases. From germline, CDR1 is KGHDR and CDR2 SFDVKD. The CDR3 length is 17 residues. Trimming at V came to 4 bases and at J to 4 bases, leaving 11 bases not matched to a gene. This CDR3 is CATSDSSSGAPSDTQYF. The DNA of the CDR3 is TGTGCCACCAGTGACTCCTCTAGCGGGGCCCCATCAGATACGCAGTATTTT.

The gene calls are TRBV12-3 or TRBV12-4 and TRBJ1-1; D is perhaps TRBD1 (5 bases). CDR3 size: 13 residues. The V gene lost 0 bases and the J gene lost 7 bases, with 9 bases spanning the gap. The CDR3 protein is CASSLAWGLEAFF. CDR3 bases: TGTGCCAGCAGTTTAGCTTGGGGCCTTGAAGCTTTCTTT.

J is TRBJ1-5 and V is TRBV28; maybe TRBD1 (6 bases). Germline CDR1 is MDHEN and CDR2 is SYDVKM. V lost 5 bases and J lost 5, with 7 bases in between. The CDR3 contains 12 residues. CDR3: CASSPGDQPQHF. CDR3 DNA: TGTGCCAGCAGTCCAGGGGATCAGCCCCAGCATTTT.

CDR3 sequence reads: CASIQREGRTGELFF. For the CDR3, the DNA is TGTGCCAGCATTCAGCGGGAGGGCCGGACCGGGGAGCTGTTTTTT. V usage is TRBV6-5 and J usage is TRBJ2-2, with 10 bases aligning to TRBD2. J lost 5 bases, V lost 7 bases, and 7 bases had no gene match. Germline values: CDR1 MNHEY, CDR2 SVGAGI. The CDR3 has 15 residues.

This clone appeared a few times. The chain combines TRBV6-2 or TRBV6-3 with TRBJ1-2; no reliable D call. The CDR3 loop spans 18 amino acids. Germline CDR1 is MNHEY and CDR2 is SVGEGT. Trimming cost V 2 bases and J 4 bases, with 23 bases left between them. In DNA form, the CDR3 reads TGTGCCAGCAGTTACACCGTGATGGCGGGAGAGGACCCCTATGGCTACACCTTC. Amino acids: CASSYTVMAGEDPYGYTF.

The V call is TRBV18, the J call TRBJ1-5; the D gene is possibly TRBD1 (5 bases). The CDR3 is 15 residues long. The V end lost 0 bases, the J end lost 2 bases, and 8 bases lay between the germline ends. CDR1 is KGHSH and CDR2 is LQKENI in the germline V gene. CDR3 in DNA: TGTGCCAGCTCACCACCGGGGCAGGGCAATCAGCCCCAGCATTTT. It codes for CASSPPGQGNQPQHF.

This chain connects TRBV18 to TRBJ1-6; 10 nucleotides agree with TRBD1. The CDR3 length is 16 residues. CDR1 and CDR2 from the germline V gene are KGHSH and LQKENI. After removal of 6 bases from V and 3 bases from J, the junction contained 5 bases not matched to a gene. The CDR3 DNA reads TGTGCCAGCTCTCTGGACAGGGGGGACTATAATTCACCCCTCCACTTT. Its translation is CASSLDRGDYNSPLHF.

The chain combines TRBV5-1 with TRBJ2-1; 8 bases map to TRBD1. The germline gives CDR1 SGHRS, CDR2 YFSETQ. The V and J ends lost 0 bases and 8 bases, in that order; junction bases with no gene match: 4. The CDR3 is 14 amino acids. CDR3: CASSLGQGSDEQFF. The CDR3 nucleotides are TGCGCCAGCAGCTTGGGACAGGGGAGCGATGAGCAGTTCTTC.

The chain combines TRBV27 with TRBJ2-1; 11 nucleotides match TRBD2. The CDR3 is 14 residues long. After removal of 4 bases from V and 9 bases from J, the junction contained 5 bases not matched to a gene. The germline V gene encodes CDR1 MNHEY and CDR2 SMNVEV (reference sequence). CDR3 in amino acids: CASSSLAGGREQFF. The CDR3 coding sequence is TGTGCCAGCAGTTCGCTAGCGGGAGGACGTGAGCAGTTCTTC.

The chain couples TRBV6-5 to TRBJ2-3, with a possible D match to TRBD1 (6 bases). The CDR3 consists of 16 residues. CDR1 is MNHEY, CDR2 SVGAGI, per germline. With 0 bases removed from V and 3 bases from J, the gap between germline ends came to 13 bases. Here the CDR3 reads CASSYSIVGATDTQYF. The CDR3 DNA follows: TGTGCCAGCAGTTACTCTATTGTGGGGGCGACAGATACGCAGTATTTT.

V is TRBV11-3 and J is TRBJ2-1; 10 bases agree with TRBD2. Trimming removed 4 bases from V and 8 bases from J; junction bases left unmatched: 14. The CDR3 runs to 17 residues. CDR1 is SGHNT and CDR2 is YENEEA in the germline V gene. CDR3 sequence (DNA): TGTGCCAGCAGCTCAAAGGGTATTAGCGGGAGGTTGGATGAGCAGTTCTTC. This sequence encodes CASSSKGISGRLDEQFF. The full variable domain, completed using reference TRBV11-3 and TRBJ2-1, is EAGVVQSPRYKIIEKKQPVAFWCNPISGHNTLYWYLQNLGQGPELLIRYENEEAVDDSQLPKDRFSAERLKGVDSTLKIQPAELGDSAVYLCASSSKGISGRLDEQFFGPGTRLTVL.

This clone was counted a few times. The J gene is TRBJ2-7, the V gene TRBV28, with TRBD1 identical over 8 bases. CDR1 is MDHEN, CDR2 SYDVKM, per germline. The CDR3 is 18 amino acids. V lost 2 bases and J lost 5; bases outside the gene matches: 17. The CDR3 DNA is TGTGCCAGCAGTTTAATTGGGGGTGAGGGGACAGGTTACCACGAGCAGTACTTC. The encoded protein is CASSLIGGEGTGYHEQYF.

The rearrangement uses TRBV9 and TRBJ2-5; possible D gene TRBD2, 7 bases. Deletions cut 4 bases from V and 3 bases from J, with 16 bases between. Germline assignment: CDR1 SGDLS and CDR2 YYNGEE. The CDR3 covers 15 residues. The CDR3 sequence: CASSHFGGLEETQYF. Here the CDR3 DNA reads TGTGCCAGCAGCCACTTCGGGGGGCTGGAAGAGACCCAGTACTTC.

This clone was counted between two and nine times. The V gene is TRBV25-1, the J gene TRBJ1-6; 11 nucleotides align to TRBD1. J gave up 9 bases and V 6 bases, and 4 bases lay outside the gene matches. CDR3 length equals 14 residues. Germline-derived CDR1 and CDR2 are MGHDK and SYGVNS. The chain's CDR3 is CASRTGTGGSPLHF. For the CDR3, the DNA is TGTGCCAGCAGGACGGGGACAGGGGGTTCACCCCTCCACTTT.

V usage is TRBV6-5 and J usage is TRBJ2-7; 9 bases agree with TRBD1. CDR1 and CDR2 (germline): MNHEY, SVGAGI. The J segment lost 0 bases and the V segment lost 6 bases, leaving 6 bases of the junction unmatched. The CDR3 loop spans 15 amino acids. CDR3: CASRVDRGTSYEQYF. In DNA, the CDR3 is TGTGCCAGCAGAGTTGACAGGGGGACCTCCTACGAGCAGTACTTC.

This chain joins TRBV5-1 and TRBJ1-1, with a weak D call TRBD1 (5 bases). Trimming shortened V by 1 base and J by 0 bases, and 16 bases separated the two germline ends. The CDR3 consists of 17 residues. The germline V gene has CDR1 SGHRS and CDR2 YFSETQ. The CDR3 bases are TGCGCCAGCAGCTTGAATGGGGGGATCCTGATGAACACTGAAGCTTTCTTT. As protein: CASSLNGGILMNTEAFF.

The gene calls are TRBV5-6 and TRBJ2-3, with 8 bases fitting TRBD1. CDR3 size: 14 residues. CDR1 and CDR2 (germline): SGHDT, YYEEEE. Trimming cost V 1 base and J 4 bases; bases outside gene matches: 2. The CDR3 reads CASSLIQGADTQYF. The CDR3 DNA reads TGTGCCAGCAGCTTGATACAGGGGGCAGATACGCAGTATTTT.

In its sample, this clone was seen once. The CDR3 sequence: CASSQDRAGGPSTDTQYF. The CDR3 nucleotides read TGCGCCAGCAGCCAAGATCGAGCGGGAGGGCCTAGCACAGATACGCAGTATTTT. The gene calls are TRBV4-1 and TRBJ2-3, with 10 bases lining up with TRBD2. CDR3 length: 18 amino acids. Germline CDR1 MGHRA, CDR2 YSYEKL. After removal of 0 bases from V and 0 bases from J, the junction contained 6 bases not matched to a gene.

About this clone: Mismatch with germline at one junction end may stem from a read error. The chain couples TRBV15 to TRBJ1-5; D is undetermined. This CDR3 has 15 residues. CDR1 and CDR2 (germline): LNHNV, YYDKDF (reference sequence). DNA of the CDR3: TGTGCCACCAGCGGAGAGGCGGCGCGGAGTCAGCCCCAGCATTTT. It codes for CATSGEAARSQPQHF.

The chain recombines TRBV6-6 with TRBJ2-7, with D hard to call. The CDR3 is 15 residues long. The V gene lost 1 base and the J gene lost 7 bases, with 17 bases spanning the gap. Per the germline V gene, CDR1 is MNHNY and CDR2 is SVGAGI (reference sequence). CDR3 DNA sequence: TGTGCCAGCAGTTACTATGAACCGGGTGTGCGGGAGCAGTACTTC. Amino acids: CASSYYEPGVREQYF.

The V gene is TRBV4-1, the J gene TRBJ2-1, with D maybe TRBD1 (6 bases). The germline gives CDR1 MGHRA, CDR2 YSYEKL. This CDR3 is built from 15 residues. The V and J ends lost 3 bases and 6 bases respectively, with 15 bases between them. CDR3 sequence reads: CASSQYRDILNEQFF. In DNA, the CDR3 is TGCGCCAGCAGCCAGTATCGGGACATCCTCAATGAGCAGTTCTTC.

This clone showed up just a few times. The chain is built from TRBV9 and TRBJ1-4; no clear D. V was pared by 3 bases and J by 6 bases, with 15 bases between. The CDR3 is 15 residues long. Germline CDR1 reads SGDLS; CDR2 reads YYNGEE. In nucleotides, the CDR3 is TGTGCCAGCAGCGGACGGACTTCGATGGATGAAAAACTGTTTTTT. Amino acids: CASSGRTSMDEKLFF.

The CDR3 DNA follows: TGTGCCAGCAGTTTTCTCAGGCAGAGTGGCAGGGGAAAAAACATTCAGTACTTC. It translates to CASSFLRQSGRGKNIQYF. V gene TRBV28 combines with J gene TRBJ2-4; the D gene is possibly TRBD1 (6 bases). Germline lookup yields CDR1 MDHEN and CDR2 SYDVKM. Trimming removed 3 bases at V and 4 bases at J, with 22 bases between. CDR3 length: 18 amino acids. The full variable domain, in which reference TRBV28 and TRBJ2-4 provide the parts outside the CDR3, is DVKVTQSSRYLVKRTGEKVFLECVQDMDHENMFWYRQDPGLGLRLIYFSYDVKMKEKGDIPEGYSVSREKKERFSLILESASTNQTSMYLCASSFLRQSGRGKNIQYFGAGTRLSVL.

The chain links TRBV24-1 to TRBJ1-2; 7 positions agree with TRBD1. The germline gives CDR1 KGHDR, CDR2 SFDVKD. The CDR3 loop spans 15 amino acids. V lost 9 bases, J lost 5 bases, and 14 bases stayed unmatched. CDR3 DNA: TGTGCCACCCCACCGGACAGGCCGTCGTGGTATGGCTACACCTTC. Amino acids: CATPPDRPSWYGYTF.

This clone was detected a few times. The chain combines TRBV7-2 with TRBJ1-1; weak D call: TRBD1 (5 bases). CDR1 is SGHTA, CDR2 FQGNSA, per germline. Trimming pared 5 bases from V and 6 bases from J, leaving 16 bases between. The CDR3 runs to 14 residues. CDR3 amino acids: CASSAGHVAAEAFF. CDR3 nucleotide sequence: TGTGCCAGCAGCGCCGGACATGTGGCAGCTGAAGCTTTCTTT. Filled out from reference TRBV7-2 and TRBJ1-1, the complete variable domain reads GAGVSQSPSNKVTEKGKDVELRCDPISGHTALYWYRQSLGQGLEFLIYFQGNSAPDKSGLPSDRFSAERTGGSVSTLTIQRTQQEDSAVYLCASSAGHVAAEAFFGQGTRLTVV.